The rows below give T cell receptor beta chains drawn from one sample of a study of spatial heterogeneity in lung cancer. TCRdb re-derived calls from the 5' RACE reads in MiXCR, one entry per CDR3 protein. This table holds 12,000 or so distinct CDR3 sequences, roughly 14% found once. This specimen was lung tumor tissue, taken at surgery. The receptors here all came from a male donor with early-stage non-small cell lung cancer. Each CDR3 is given with its conserved first and last residue. A D gene is named only where the DNA matches it firmly. Clone size is not always given. Where it is, it says once, few, many or a class for expanded clones.

D gene | J gene | clone size | V gene | CDR3 protein | CDR3 DNA
. | TRBJ1-3 | many | TRBV7-9 | CASSFLWDSGNTIYF | TGTGCCAGCAGCTTTCTCTGGGACTCTGGAAACACCATATATTTT
TRBD2 | TRBJ2-1 | many | TRBV20-1 | CSARLAGAMQFF | TGCAGTGCCCGACTAGCGGGGGCGATGCAGTTCTTC
. | TRBJ1-5 | medium-sized | TRBV28 | CASMRQDQPQHF | TGTGCCAGCATGCGCCAAGATCAGCCCCAGCATTTT
. | TRBJ1-1 | . | TRBV6-1 | CASKEQRRNTEAFF | TGTGCCAGCAAAGAACAGCGAAGGAACACTGAAGCTTTCTTT
. | TRBJ1-2 | . | TRBV5-4 | CASSGERTDYTF | TGTGCCAGCAGCGGGGAAAGGACGGACTACACCTTC
. | TRBJ2-5 | many | TRBV20-1 | CSARKDGGETQYF | TGCAGTGCTAGAAAAGATGGGGGAGAGACCCAGTACTTC
. | TRBJ2-3 | many | TRBV7-2 | CASSLGPSTDTQYF | TGTGCCAGCAGCTTAGGGCCTAGTACAGATACGCAGTATTTT
. | TRBJ2-1 | . | TRBV7-8 | CASSLSRIQRYNEQFF | TGTGCCAGCAGCCTATCCCGAATCCAGCGCTACAATGAGCAGTTCTTC
TRBD2 | TRBJ2-7 | many | TRBV7-9 | CASSPRGLAGALSYEQYF | TGTGCCAGCAGCCCCCGGGGACTAGCGGGCGCCCTCTCCTACGAGCAGTACTTC
. | TRBJ2-7 | . | TRBV7-9 | CASSLIDEQYF | TGTGCCAGCAGCTTAATCGACGAGCAGTACTTC
. | TRBJ2-5 | many | TRBV7-6 | CASSPNGHKKLRETQYF | TGTGCCAGCAGCCCAAATGGACACAAAAAACTCAGGGAGACCCAGTACTTC
TRBD1 | TRBJ2-7 | many | TRBV11-3 | CASSEGGQRQEQYF | TGTGCCAGCAGCGAAGGGGGACAGCGACAGGAGCAGTACTTC
. | TRBJ1-2 | many | TRBV12-3/TRBV12-4 | CASSGSLGYTF | TGTGCCAGCAGTGGGAGCCTTGGCTACACCTTC
TRBD2 | TRBJ2-2 | once | TRBV19 | CASSNSGKRENTGELFF | TGTGCCAGTAGTAATAGCGGGAAAAGGGAGAACACCGGGGAGCTGTTTTTT
. | TRBJ2-5 | few | TRBV20-1 | CSAPRGGTFQETQYF | TGCAGTGCCCCCCGAGGAGGGACATTCCAAGAGACCCAGTACTTC
. | TRBJ2-7 | few | TRBV25-1 | CASSGSGTYGIYEQYF | TGTGCCAGCAGTGGGTCCGGGACCTACGGGATATACGAGCAGTACTTC
TRBD2 | TRBJ2-3 | . | TRBV7-2 | CASSHPGLAGTDTQYF | TGTGCCAGCAGTCACCCCGGGCTAGCGGGCACAGATACGCAGTATTTT
. | TRBJ2-7 | many | TRBV29-1 | CSVLPGPNHEQYF | TGCAGCGTTCTCCCGGGACCAAATCATGAGCAGTACTTC
. | TRBJ1-2 | few | TRBV9 | CASSVNYGYTF | TGTGCCAGCAGCGTAAACTATGGCTACACCTTC
TRBD2 | TRBJ2-3 | many | TRBV7-8 | CASSLVGTSVGGHTDTQYF | TGTGCCAGCAGCTTAGTGGGGACTAGCGTGGGGGGTCACACAGATACGCAGTATTTT
. | TRBJ1-5 | few | TRBV5-6 | CASSLPGHNQPQHF | TGTGCCAGCAGTTTACCGGGACACAATCAGCCCCAGCATTTT
. | TRBJ2-7 | many | TRBV6-6 | CASSGAAQGNYEQYF | TGTGCCAGCAGTGGGGCGGCACAGGGTAACTACGAGCAGTACTTC
. | TRBJ1-1 | . | TRBV28 | CAIESVRVGTEAFF | TGTGCCATCGAATCGGTCAGGGTCGGGACTGAAGCTTTCTTT
TRBD1 | TRBJ2-5 | many | TRBV7-9 | CASSNSVRGPETQYF | TGTGCCAGCAGTAATAGCGTTAGGGGGCCGGAGACCCAGTACTTC
. | TRBJ1-6 | many | TRBV6-1 | CASSEQETYNSPLHF | TGTGCCAGCAGTGAACAGGAGACCTATAATTCACCCCTCCACTTT
TRBD1 | TRBJ1-1 | medium-sized | TRBV6-5 | CASSLVPGGTEAFF | TGTGCCAGCAGTTTGGTCCCAGGGGGAACTGAAGCTTTCTTT
TRBD2 | TRBJ2-3 | many | TRBV11-2 | CASSSNTFAGEVTDTQYF | TGTGCCAGCAGCTCGAATACGTTCGCGGGAGAGGTGACAGATACGCAGTATTTT
. | TRBJ2-1 | medium-sized | TRBV7-2 | CASSLGLLFQNEQFF | TGTGCCAGCAGCTTAGGGCTCCTATTCCAGAATGAGCAGTTCTTC
. | TRBJ2-7 | . | TRBV11-2 | CASSPLGRHEQYF | TGTGCCAGCAGTCCTCTAGGGAGACACGAGCAGTACTTC
TRBD2 | TRBJ2-2 | many | TRBV10-3 | CAISESGGASGELFF | TGTGCCATCAGTGAGAGCGGGGGGGCCTCCGGGGAGCTGTTTTTT
. | TRBJ2-7 | many | TRBV7-2 | CASSLGSRQYEQYF | TGTGCCAGCAGCTTAGGGAGTAGGCAGTACGAGCAGTACTTC
. | TRBJ2-5 | many | TRBV29-1 | CSVESGSGETQYF | TGCAGCGTTGAATCAGGGTCGGGAGAGACCCAGTACTTC
. | TRBJ2-5 | many | TRBV13 | CASSSLRGGETQYF | TGTGCCAGCAGCTCACTCCGAGGGGGAGAGACCCAGTACTTC
. | TRBJ2-1 | many | TRBV19 | CASSRKGDGSEQFF | TGTGCCAGTAGTCGAAAAGGGGACGGGAGTGAGCAGTTCTTC
. | TRBJ2-3 | medium-sized | TRBV7-2 | CASSLNTQYF | TGTGCCAGCAGCTTAAATACGCAGTATTTT
. | TRBJ2-1 | medium-sized | TRBV29-1 | CSVGATVYNEQFF | TGCAGCGTTGGGGCAACCGTCTACAATGAGCAGTTCTTC
TRBD1 | TRBJ1-2 | many | TRBV11-2 | CASSPAGTVNNYGYTF | TGTGCCAGCAGCCCAGCCGGGACAGTTAACAACTATGGCTACACCTTC
. | TRBJ1-1 | . | TRBV30 | CAWSIYHRPDRNNTEAFF | TGTGCCTGGAGTATTTACCACCGCCCGGACAGAAACAACACTGAAGCTTTCTTT
. | TRBJ2-7 | many | TRBV20-1 | CSAMDSLKNYEQYF | TGCAGTGCTATGGACAGTCTGAAAAACTACGAGCAGTACTTC